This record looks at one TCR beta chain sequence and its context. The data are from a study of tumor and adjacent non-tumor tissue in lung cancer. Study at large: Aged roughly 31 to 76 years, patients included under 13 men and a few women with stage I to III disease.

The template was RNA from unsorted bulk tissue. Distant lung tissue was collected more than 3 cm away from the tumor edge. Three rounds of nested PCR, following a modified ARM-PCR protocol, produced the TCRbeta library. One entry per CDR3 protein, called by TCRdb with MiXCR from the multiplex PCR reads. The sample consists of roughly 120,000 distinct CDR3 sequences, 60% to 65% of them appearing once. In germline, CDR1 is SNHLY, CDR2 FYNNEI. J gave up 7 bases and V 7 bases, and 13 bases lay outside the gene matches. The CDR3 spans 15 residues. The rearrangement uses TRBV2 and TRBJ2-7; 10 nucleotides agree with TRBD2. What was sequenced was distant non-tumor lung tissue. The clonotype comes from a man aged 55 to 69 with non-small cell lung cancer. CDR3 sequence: CASNEQREGMGEQYF. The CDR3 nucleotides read TGTGCCAGCAATGAGCAGCGGGAGGGAATGGGGGAGCAGTACTTC.